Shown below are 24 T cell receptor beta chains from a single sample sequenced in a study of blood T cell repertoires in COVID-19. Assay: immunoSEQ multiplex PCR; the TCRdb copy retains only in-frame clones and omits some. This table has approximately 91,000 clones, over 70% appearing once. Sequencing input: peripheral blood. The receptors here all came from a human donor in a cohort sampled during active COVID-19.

Here the CDR3 reads CASSLDGSWAFF. As DNA, the CDR3 is TGTGCCAGCAGCCTGGACGGGAGCTGGGCTTTCTTT. The chain has TRBV6-6 and TRBJ1-1; D uncertain. V lost 6 bases and J 11 bases, leaving 16 bases between the germline ends. The CDR3 has 12 amino acids. CDR1 is MNHNY and CDR2 is SVGAGI in the germline V gene (reference sequence).

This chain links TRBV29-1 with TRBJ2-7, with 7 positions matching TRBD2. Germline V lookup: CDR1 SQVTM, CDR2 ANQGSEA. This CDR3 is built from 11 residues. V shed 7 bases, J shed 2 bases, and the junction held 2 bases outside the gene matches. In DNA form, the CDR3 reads TGCAGCGCCGGGGGGACCTACGAGCAGTACTTC. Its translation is CSAGGTYEQYF.

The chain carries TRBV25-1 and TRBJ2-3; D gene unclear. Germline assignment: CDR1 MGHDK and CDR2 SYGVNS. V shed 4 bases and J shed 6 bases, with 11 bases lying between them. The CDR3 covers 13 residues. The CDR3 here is CASSVRAGDTQYF. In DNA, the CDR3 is TGTGCCAGCAGTGTACGCGCCGGGGATACGCAGTATTTT.

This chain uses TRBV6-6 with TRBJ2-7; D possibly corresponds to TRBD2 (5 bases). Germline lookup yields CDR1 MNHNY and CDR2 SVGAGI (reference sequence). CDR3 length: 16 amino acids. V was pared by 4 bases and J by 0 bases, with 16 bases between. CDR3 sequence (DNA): TGTGCCAGCAGTTTCGACCGGAGGACGAGCTCCTACGAGCAGTACTTC. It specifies CASSFDRRTSSYEQYF.

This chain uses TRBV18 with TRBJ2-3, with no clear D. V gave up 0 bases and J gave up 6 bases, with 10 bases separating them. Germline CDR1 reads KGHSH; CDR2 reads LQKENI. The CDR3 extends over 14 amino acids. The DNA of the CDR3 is TGTGCCAGCTCACCACCGTACCAGACTGATACGCAGTATTTT. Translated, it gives CASSPPYQTDTQYF. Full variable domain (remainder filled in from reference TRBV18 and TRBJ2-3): NAGVMQNPRHLVRRRGQEARLRCSPMKGHSHVYWYRQLPEEGLKFMVYLQKENIIDESGMPKERFSAEFPKEGPSILRIQQVVRGDSAAYFCASSPPYQTDTQYFGPGTRLTVL.

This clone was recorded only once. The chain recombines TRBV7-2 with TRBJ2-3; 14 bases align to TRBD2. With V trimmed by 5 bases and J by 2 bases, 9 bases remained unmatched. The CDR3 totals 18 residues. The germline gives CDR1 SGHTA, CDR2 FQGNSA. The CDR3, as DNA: TGTGCCAGCAGCCAATCCCGACTAGCGGGAGGGACCACAGATACGCAGTATTTT. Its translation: CASSQSRLAGGTTDTQYF.

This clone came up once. This CDR3 is CASTPGSTDTQYF. For the CDR3, the DNA is TGTGCCAGCACCCCAGGGAGCACAGATACGCAGTATTTT. V gene TRBV25-1 combines with J gene TRBJ2-3, with D tentatively TRBD1 (5 bases). Germline V gives CDR1 MGHDK, CDR2 SYGVNS. Trimming removed 7 bases from V and 0 bases from J, with 8 bases in between. CDR3 length: 13 amino acids.

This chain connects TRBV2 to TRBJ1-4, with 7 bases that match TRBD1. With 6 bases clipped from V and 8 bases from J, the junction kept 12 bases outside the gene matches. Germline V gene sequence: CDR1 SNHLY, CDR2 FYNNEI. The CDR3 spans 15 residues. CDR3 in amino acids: CASRMNRGDGEKLFF. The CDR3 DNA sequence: TGTGCCAGCAGAATGAACAGGGGAGATGGGGAAAAACTGTTTTTT.

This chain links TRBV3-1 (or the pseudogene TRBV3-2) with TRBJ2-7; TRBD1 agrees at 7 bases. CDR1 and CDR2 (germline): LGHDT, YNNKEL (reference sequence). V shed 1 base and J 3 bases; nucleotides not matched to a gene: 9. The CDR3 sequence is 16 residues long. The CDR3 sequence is CASSQGGQHLIYEQYF. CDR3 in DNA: TGTGCCAGCAGCCAAGGGGGACAGCACCTTATCTACGAGCAGTACTTC.

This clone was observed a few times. For the CDR3, the DNA is TGTGCCAGCAGCCGAAACATGGGCAGCTCTGGAAACACCATATATTTT. It translates to CASSRNMGSSGNTIYF. The rearrangement links TRBV3-1 (or the pseudogene TRBV3-2) to TRBJ1-3; no firm D call. The ends were cut back, 4 bases at V and 0 bases at J, with 13 bases in the middle. Germline CDR1 LGHDT, CDR2 YNNKEL (reference sequence). The CDR3 covers 16 residues.

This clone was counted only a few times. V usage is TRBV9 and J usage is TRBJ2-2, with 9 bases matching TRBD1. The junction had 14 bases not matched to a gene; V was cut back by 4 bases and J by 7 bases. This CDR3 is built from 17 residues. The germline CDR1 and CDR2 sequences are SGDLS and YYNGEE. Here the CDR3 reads CASSPSTGGDKFGELFF. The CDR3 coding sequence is TGTGCCAGCAGCCCCTCAACAGGGGGCGATAAGTTCGGGGAGCTGTTTTTT.

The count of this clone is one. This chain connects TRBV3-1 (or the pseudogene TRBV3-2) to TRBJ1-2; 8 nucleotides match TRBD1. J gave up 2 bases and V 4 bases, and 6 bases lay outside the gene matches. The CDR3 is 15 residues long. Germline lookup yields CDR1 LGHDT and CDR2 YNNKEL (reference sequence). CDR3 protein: CASSPSTGVNYGYTF. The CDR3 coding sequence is TGTGCCAGCAGCCCATCGACAGGGGTCAACTATGGCTACACCTTC.

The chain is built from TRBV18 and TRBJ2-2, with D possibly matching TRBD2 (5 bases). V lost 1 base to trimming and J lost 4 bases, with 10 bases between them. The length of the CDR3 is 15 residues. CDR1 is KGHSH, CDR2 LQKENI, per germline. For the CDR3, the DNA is TGTGCCAGCTCACCACAAGGGCGGGTCACCGGGGAGCTGTTTTTT. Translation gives CASSPQGRVTGELFF.

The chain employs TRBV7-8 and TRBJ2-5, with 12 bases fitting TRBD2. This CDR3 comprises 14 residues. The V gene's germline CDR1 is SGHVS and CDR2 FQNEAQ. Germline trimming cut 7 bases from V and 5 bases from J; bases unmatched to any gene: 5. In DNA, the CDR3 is TGTGCCAGCACCGAACTAGCGGGAGGCGAGACCCAGTACTTC. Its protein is CASTELAGGETQYF.

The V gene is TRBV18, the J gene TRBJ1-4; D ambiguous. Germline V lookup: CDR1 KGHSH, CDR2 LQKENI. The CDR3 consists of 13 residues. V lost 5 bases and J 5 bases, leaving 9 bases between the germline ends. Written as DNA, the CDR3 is TGTGCCAGCTCAACCGGGTTGAATGAAAAACTGTTTTTT. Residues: CASSTGLNEKLFF.

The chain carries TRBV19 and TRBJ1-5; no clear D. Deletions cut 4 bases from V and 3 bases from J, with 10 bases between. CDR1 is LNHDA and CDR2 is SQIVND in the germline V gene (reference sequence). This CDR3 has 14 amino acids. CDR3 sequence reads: CASSNEGINQPQHF. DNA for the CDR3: TGTGCCAGTAGTAACGAGGGAATCAATCAGCCCCAGCATTTT.

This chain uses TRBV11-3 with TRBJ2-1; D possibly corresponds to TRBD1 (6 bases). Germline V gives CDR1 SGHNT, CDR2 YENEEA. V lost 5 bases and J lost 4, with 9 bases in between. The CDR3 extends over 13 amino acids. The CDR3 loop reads CASSRTEYNEQFF. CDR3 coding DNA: TGTGCCAGCAGCCGGACAGAATACAATGAGCAGTTCTTC.

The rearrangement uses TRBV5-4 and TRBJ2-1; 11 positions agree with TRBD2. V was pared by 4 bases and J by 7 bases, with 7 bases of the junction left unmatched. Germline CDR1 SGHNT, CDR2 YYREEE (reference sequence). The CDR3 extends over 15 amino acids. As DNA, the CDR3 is TGTGCCAGCAGCGAGAGTAGCGGGAGGGGGAATGAGCAGTTCTTC. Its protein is CASSESSGRGNEQFF.

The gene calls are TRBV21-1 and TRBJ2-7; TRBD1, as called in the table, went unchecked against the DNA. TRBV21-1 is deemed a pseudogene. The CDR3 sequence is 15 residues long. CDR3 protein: CASSKECDRGSEQYF. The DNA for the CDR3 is TGTGCCAGCAGCAAAGAATGCGACAGGGGTAGCGAGCAGTACTTC.

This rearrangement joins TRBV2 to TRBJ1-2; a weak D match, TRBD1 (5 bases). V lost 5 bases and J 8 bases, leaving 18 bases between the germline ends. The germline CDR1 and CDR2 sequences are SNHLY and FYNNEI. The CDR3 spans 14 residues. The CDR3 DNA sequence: TGTGCCAGCAGTTCCCGGGAGGGTGGGGACGGCTACACCTTC. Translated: CASSSREGGDGYTF.

CDR3 bases: TGTGCCAGTAGTCCAGTGCTGGATGAAAAACTGTTTTTT. Translation: CASSPVLDEKLFF. The V gene is TRBV19, the J gene TRBJ1-4, with D uncertain. CDR3 length equals 13 residues. CDR1 is LNHDA and CDR2 is SQIVND in the germline V gene (reference sequence). Trimming stripped 5 bases from V and 6 bases from J, with 10 bases between.

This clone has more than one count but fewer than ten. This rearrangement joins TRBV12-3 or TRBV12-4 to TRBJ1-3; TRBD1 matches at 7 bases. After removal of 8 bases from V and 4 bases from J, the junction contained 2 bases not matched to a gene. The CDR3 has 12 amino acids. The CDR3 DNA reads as TGTGCCAGCCGGGACAGCGGAAACACCATATATTTT. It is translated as CASRDSGNTIYF.

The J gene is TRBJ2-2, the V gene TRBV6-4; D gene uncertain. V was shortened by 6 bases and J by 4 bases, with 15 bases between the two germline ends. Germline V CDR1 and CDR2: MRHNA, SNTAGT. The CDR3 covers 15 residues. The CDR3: CASRDRSGSTGELFF. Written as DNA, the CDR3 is TGTGCCAGCAGAGATAGATCAGGCTCCACCGGGGAGCTGTTTTTT.

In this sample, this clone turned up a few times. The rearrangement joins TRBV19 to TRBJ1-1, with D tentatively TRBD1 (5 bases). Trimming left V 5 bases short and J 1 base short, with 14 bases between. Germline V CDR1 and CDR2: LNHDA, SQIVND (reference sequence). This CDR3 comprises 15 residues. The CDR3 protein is CASSPQITGNTEAFF. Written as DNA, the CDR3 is TGTGCCAGTAGTCCCCAGATTACAGGGAACACTGAAGCTTTCTTT. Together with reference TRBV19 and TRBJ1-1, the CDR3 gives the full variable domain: DGGITQSPKYLFRKEGQNVTLSCEQNLNHDAMYWYRQDPGQGLRLIYYSQIVNDFQKGDIAEGYSVSREKKESFPLTVTSAQKNPTAFYLCASSPQITGNTEAFFGQGTRLTVV.